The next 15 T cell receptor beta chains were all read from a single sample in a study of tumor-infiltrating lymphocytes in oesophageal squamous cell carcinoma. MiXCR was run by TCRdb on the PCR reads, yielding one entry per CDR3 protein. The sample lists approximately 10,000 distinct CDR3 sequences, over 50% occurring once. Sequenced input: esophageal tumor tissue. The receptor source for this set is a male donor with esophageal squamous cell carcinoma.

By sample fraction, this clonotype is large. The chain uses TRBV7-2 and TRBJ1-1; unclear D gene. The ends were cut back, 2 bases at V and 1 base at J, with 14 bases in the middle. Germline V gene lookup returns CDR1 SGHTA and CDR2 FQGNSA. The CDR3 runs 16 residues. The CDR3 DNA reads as TGTGCCAGCAGCTTATCCGGAAGTGTTTGGAACACTGAAGCTTTCTTT. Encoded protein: CASSLSGSVWNTEAFF.

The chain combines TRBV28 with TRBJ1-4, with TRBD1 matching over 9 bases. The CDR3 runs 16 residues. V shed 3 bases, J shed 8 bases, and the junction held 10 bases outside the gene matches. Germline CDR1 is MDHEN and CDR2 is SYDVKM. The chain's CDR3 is CASSFRVGQGGEKLFF. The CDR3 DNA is TGTGCCAGCAGTTTCCGGGTGGGACAGGGAGGAGAAAAACTGTTTTTT.

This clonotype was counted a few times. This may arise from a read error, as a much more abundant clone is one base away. CDR3 nucleotide sequence: TGTGCCAGCAGCCCTATTTATGCCGGGGGTCGTAATGAGCAGTACTTC. This gives the protein CASSPIYAGGRNEQYF. V and J are TRBV7-6 and TRBJ2-7; a possible D gene is TRBD2 (6 bases). Germline lookup yields CDR1 SGHVS and CDR2 FNYEAQ. The CDR3 loop spans 16 amino acids. Trimming stripped 5 bases from V and 7 bases from J, with 24 bases between.

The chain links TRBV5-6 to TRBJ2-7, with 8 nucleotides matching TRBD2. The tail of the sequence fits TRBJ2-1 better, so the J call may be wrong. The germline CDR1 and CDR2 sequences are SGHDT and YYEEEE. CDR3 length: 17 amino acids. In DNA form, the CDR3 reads TGTGCCAGCAGCTTATGGGTTAGCGGGAACTCCTACAATGAGCAGTTCTTC. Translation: CASSLWVSGNSYNEQFF.

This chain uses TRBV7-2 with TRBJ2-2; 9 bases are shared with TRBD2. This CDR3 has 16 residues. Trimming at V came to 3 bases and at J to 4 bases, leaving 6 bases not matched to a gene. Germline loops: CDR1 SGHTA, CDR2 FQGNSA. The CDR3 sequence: CASSLVSGRGTGELFF. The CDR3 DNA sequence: TGTGCCAGCAGCTTGGTTAGCGGGAGAGGCACCGGGGAGCTGTTTTTT. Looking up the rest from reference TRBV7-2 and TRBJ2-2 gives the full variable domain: GAGVSQSPSNKVTEKGKDVELRCDPISGHTALYWYRQSLGQGLEFLIYFQGNSAPDKSGLPSDRFSAERTGGSVSTLTIQRTQQEDSAVYLCASSLVSGRGTGELFFGEGSRLTVL.

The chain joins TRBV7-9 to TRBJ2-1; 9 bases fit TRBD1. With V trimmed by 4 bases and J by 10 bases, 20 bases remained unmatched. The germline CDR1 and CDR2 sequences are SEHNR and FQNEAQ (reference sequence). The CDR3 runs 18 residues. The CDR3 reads CASSSTLGGTGTGGEQFF. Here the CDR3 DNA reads TGTGCCAGCAGCTCCACCCTCGGTGGGACAGGGACAGGAGGGGAGCAGTTCTTC.

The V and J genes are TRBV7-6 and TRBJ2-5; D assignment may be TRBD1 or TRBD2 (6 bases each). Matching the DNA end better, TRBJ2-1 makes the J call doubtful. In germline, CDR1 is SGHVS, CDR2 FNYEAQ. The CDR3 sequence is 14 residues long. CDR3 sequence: CASRFRGDHNEQFF. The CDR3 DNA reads TGTGCCAGCAGATTTAGGGGGGATCACAATGAGCAGTTCTTC.

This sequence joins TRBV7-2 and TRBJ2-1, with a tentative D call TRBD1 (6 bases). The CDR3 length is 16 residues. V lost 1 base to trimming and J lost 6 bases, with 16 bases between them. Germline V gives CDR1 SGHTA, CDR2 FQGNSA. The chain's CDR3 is CASSLVSGIRGNEQFF. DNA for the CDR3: TGTGCCAGCAGCTTAGTGTCCGGGATCAGGGGCAATGAGCAGTTCTTC.

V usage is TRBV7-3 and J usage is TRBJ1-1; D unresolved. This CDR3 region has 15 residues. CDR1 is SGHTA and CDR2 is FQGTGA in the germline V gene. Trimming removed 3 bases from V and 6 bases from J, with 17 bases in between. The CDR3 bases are TGTGCCAGCAGCTTCTCTTTCAGAAACGAAGCTGAAGCTTTCTTT. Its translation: CASSFSFRNEAEAFF. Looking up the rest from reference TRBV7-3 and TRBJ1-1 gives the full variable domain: GAGVSQTPSNKVTEKGKYVELRCDPISGHTALYWYRQSLGQGPEFLIYFQGTGAADDSGLPNDRFFAVRPEGSVSTLKIQRTERGDSAVYLCASSFSFRNEAEAFFGQGTRLTVV.

The CDR3 region is CASSEGTSGSYEQYF. In DNA form, the CDR3 reads TGTGCCAGCAGTGAAGGGACTAGCGGGAGCTACGAGCAGTACTTC. This sequence joins TRBV6-1 and TRBJ2-7, with 13 bases that match TRBD2. V was clipped by 1 base and J by 3 bases; unmatched bases: 0. The CDR3 has 15 residues. Germline V gene data show CDR1 as MNHNS and CDR2 as SASEGT.

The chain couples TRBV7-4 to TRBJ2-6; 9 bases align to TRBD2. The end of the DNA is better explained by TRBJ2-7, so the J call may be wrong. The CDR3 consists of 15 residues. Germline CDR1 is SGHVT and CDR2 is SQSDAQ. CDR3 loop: CASSLAGGLEGEQYF. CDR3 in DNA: TGTGCCAGCAGCTTGGCGGGAGGGCTAGAGGGTGAGCAGTACTTC.

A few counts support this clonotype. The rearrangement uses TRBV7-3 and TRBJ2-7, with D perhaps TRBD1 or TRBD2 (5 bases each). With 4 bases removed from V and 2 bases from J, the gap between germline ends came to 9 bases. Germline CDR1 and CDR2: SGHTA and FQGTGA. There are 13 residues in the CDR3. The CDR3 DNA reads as TGTGCCAGCAGCTCGGGACCAACCTACGAGCAGTACTTC. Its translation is CASSSGPTYEQYF. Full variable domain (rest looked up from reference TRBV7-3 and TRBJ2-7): GAGVSQTPSNKVTEKGKYVELRCDPISGHTALYWYRQSLGQGPEFLIYFQGTGAADDSGLPNDRFFAVRPEGSVSTLKIQRTERGDSAVYLCASSSGPTYEQYFGPGTRLTVT.

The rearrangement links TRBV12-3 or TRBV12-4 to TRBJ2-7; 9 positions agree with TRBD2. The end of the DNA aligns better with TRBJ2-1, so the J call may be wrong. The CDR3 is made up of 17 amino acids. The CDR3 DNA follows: TGTGCCAGCAGTTTCGCCTTTCTAGCGGGACCCTCAAATGAGCAGTTCTTC. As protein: CASSFAFLAGPSNEQFF.

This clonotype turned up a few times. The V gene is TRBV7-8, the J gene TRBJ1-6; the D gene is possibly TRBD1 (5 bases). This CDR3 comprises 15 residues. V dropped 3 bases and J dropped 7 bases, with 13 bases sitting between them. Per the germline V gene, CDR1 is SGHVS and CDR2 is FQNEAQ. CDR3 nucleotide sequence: TGTGCCAGCAGCTTGGGGACCCTGGGCAATTCACCCCTCCACTTT. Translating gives CASSLGTLGNSPLHF.

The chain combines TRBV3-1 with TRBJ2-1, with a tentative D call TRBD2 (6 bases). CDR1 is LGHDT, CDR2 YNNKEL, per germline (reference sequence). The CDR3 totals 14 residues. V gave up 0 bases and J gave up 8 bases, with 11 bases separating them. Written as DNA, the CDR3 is TGTGCCAGCAGCCAAGATCGGACGGGGGATGAGCAGTTCTTC. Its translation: CASSQDRTGDEQFF.